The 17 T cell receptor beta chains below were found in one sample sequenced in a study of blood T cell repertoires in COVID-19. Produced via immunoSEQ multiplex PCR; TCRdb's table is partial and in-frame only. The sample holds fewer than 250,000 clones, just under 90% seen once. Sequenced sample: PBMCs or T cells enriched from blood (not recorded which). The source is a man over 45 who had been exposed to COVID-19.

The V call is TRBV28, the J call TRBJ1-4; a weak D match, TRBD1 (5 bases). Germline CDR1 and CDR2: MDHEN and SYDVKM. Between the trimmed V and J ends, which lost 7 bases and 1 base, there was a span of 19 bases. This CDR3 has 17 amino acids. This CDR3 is CASKTLRGRKTNEKLFF. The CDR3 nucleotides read TGTGCCAGCAAAACGTTAAGGGGAAGAAAAACTAATGAAAAACTGTTTTTT.

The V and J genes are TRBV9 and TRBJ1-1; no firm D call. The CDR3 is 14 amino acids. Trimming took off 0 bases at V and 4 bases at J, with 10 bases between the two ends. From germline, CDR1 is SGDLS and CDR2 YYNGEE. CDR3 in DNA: TGTGCCAGCAGCGTAGACGGCAGGCGCACTGAAGCTTTCTTT. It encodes CASSVDGRRTEAFF.

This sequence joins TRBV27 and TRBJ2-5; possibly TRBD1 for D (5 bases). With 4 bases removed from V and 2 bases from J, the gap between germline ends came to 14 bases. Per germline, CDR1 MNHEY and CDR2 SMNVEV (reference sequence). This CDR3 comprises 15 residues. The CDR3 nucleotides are TGTGCCAGCAGTTCCAGGGTAGGGTCTCAAGAGACCCAGTACTTC. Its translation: CASSSRVGSQETQYF.

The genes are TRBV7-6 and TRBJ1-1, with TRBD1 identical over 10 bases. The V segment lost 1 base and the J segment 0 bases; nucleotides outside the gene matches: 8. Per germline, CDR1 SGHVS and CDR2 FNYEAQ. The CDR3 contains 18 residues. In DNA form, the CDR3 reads TGTGCCAGCAGCTTAGTTCTGCGGACAGGGGGGATGAACACTGAAGCTTTCTTT. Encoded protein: CASSLVLRTGGMNTEAFF.

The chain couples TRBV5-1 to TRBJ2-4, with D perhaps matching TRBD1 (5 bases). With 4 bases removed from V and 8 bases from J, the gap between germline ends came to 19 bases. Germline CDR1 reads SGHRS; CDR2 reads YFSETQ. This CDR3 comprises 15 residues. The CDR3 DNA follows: TGCGCCAGCAGCCCTCAGGGTTCCTCCTCGGACATTCAGTACTTC. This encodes CASSPQGSSSDIQYF.

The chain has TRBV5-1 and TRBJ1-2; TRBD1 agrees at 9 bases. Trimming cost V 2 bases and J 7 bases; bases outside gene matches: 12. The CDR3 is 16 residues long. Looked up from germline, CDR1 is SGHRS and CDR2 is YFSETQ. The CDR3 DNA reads TGCGCCAGCAGCTTCGCGGACAGGGGTCACCCTAGTGGCTACACCTTC. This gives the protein CASSFADRGHPSGYTF.

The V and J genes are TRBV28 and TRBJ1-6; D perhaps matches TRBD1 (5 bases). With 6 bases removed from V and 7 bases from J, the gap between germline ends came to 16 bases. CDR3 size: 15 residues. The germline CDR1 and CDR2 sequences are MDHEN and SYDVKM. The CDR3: CASSLRAELNSPLHF. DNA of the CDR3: TGTGCCAGCAGCCTCAGGGCAGAGTTGAATTCACCCCTCCACTTT.

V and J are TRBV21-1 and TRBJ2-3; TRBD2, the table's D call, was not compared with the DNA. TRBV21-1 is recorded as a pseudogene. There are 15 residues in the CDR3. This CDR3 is CARSDKGRDTDTQYF. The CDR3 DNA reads TGTGCCCGTTCAGACAAGGGGAGGGACACAGATACGCAGTATTTT.

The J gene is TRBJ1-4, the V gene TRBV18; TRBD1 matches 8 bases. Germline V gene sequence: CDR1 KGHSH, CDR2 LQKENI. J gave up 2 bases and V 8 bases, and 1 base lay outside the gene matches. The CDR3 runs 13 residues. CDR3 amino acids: CASHRGTNEKLFF. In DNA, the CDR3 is TGTGCCAGCCACAGGGGGACTAATGAAAAACTGTTTTTT.

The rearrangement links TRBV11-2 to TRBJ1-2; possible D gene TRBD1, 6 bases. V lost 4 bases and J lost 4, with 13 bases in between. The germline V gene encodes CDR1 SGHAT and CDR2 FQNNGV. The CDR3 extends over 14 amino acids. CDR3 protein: CASSSPRGSYGYTF. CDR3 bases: TGTGCCAGCAGCTCTCCCAGGGGTTCCTATGGCTACACCTTC.

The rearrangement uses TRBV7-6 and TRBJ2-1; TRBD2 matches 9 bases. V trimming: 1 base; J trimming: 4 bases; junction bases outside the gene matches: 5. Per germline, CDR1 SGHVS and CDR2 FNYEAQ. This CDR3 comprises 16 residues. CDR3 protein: CASSLVPSGIYNEQFF. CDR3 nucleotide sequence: TGTGCCAGCAGCTTAGTCCCTAGCGGGATTTACAATGAGCAGTTCTTC.

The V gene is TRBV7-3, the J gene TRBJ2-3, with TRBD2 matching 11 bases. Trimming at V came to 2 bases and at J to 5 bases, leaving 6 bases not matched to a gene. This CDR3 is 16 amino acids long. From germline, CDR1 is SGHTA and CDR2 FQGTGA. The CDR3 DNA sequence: TGTGCCAGCAGCTTAGGGCTAGCGGGAGGAGTAGATACGCAGTATTTT. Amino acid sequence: CASSLGLAGGVDTQYF.

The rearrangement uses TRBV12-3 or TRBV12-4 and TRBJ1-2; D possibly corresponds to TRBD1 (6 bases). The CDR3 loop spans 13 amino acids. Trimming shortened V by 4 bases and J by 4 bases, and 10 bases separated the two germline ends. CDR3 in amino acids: CASSSTGIYGYTF. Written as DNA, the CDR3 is TGTGCCAGCAGTTCAACAGGGATCTATGGCTACACCTTC.

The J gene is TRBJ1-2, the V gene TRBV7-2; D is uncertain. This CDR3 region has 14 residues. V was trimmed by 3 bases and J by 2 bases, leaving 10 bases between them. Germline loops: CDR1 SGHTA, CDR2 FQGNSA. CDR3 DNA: TGTGCCAGCAGCTTTTACGCGGGAAACTATGGCTACACCTTC. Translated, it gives CASSFYAGNYGYTF.

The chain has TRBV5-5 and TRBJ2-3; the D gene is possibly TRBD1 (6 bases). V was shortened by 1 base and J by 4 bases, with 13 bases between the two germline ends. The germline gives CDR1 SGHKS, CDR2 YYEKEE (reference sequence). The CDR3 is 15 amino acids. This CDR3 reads CASSLSQGSADTQYF. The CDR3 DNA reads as TGTGCCAGCAGCTTGTCGCAGGGGAGCGCAGATACGCAGTATTTT. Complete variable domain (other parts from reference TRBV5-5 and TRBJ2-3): DAGVTQSPTHLIKTRGQQVTLRCSPISGHKSVSWYQQVLGQGPQFIFQYYEKEERGRGNFPDRFSARQFPNYSSELNVNALLLGDSALYLCASSLSQGSADTQYFGPGTRLTVL.

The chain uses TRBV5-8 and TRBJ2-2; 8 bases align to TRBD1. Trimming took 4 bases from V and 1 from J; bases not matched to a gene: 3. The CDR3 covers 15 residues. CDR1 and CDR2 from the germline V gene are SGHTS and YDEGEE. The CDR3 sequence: CASSLGTGNTGELFF. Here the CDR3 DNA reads TGTGCCAGCAGCCTAGGGACAGGGAACACCGGGGAGCTGTTTTTT. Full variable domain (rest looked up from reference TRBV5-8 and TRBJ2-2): EAGVTQSPTHLIKTRGQQATLRCSPISGHTSVYWYQQALGLGLQFLLWYDEGEERNRGNFPPRFSGRQFPNYSSELNVNALELEDSALYLCASSLGTGNTGELFFGEGSRLTVL.

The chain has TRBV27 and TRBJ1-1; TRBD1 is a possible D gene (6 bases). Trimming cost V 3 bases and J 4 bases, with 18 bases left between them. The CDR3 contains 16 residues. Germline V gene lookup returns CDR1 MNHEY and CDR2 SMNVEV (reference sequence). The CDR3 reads CASSFLVQGFGTEAFF. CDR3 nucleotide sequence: TGTGCCAGCAGTTTTCTCGTACAGGGCTTCGGCACTGAAGCTTTCTTT.